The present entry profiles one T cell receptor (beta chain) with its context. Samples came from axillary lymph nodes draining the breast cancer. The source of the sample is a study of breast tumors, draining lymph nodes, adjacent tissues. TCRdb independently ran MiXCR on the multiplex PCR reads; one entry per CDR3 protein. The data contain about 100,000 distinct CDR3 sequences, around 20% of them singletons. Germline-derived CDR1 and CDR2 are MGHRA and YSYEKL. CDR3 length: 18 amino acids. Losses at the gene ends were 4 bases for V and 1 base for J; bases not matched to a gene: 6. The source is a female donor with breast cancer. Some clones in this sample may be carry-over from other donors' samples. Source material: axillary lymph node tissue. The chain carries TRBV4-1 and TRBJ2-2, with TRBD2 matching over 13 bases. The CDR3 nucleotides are TGCGCCAGCAGCCCACTACTAGCGGGGGGGCTGAACACCGGGGAGCTGTTTTTT. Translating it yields CASSPLLAGGLNTGELFF.